The clone carrying this TCR beta chain was detected once. These data belong to a study of blood T cell repertoires in COVID-19. Overall study context: Acute and convalescent COVID-19 samples came from the United States, Italy and Spain.

Per the original data handling: Researchers report that nucleated cell counts were estimated from reference gene primer amplification. Repertoires were generated with immunoSEQ multiplex PCR, while TCRdb's copy carries only in-frame clones and drops some. Clonal size and the V and J genes are those of that table, whereas D and trimming came from the DNA. The sample consists of approximately 61,000 clones, approximately 79% of them appearing once. Trimming removed 0 bases from V and 5 bases from J; junction bases left unmatched: 6. The CDR3 spans 16 residues. CDR1 and CDR2 (germline): SGHRS, YFSETQ. The chain recombines TRBV5-1 with TRBJ1-2; 11 bases match TRBD1. Sequences were obtained from peripheral blood. This clonotype was obtained from a woman in her seventies with acute or convalescent COVID-19. CDR3 DNA sequence: TGCGCCAGCAGCTTGGGGACAGGGGGCGCAGGGTATGGCTACACCTTC. This gives the protein CASSLGTGGAGYGYTF. Drawing the rest from reference TRBV5-1 and TRBJ1-2, the complete variable domain is KAGVTQTPRYLIKTRGQQVTLSCSPISGHRSVSWYQQTPGQGLQFLFEYFSETQRNKGNFPGRFSGRQFSNSRSEMNVSTLELGDSALYLCASSLGTGGAGYGYTFGSGTRLTVV.